These 19 T cell receptor beta chains came from one sample sequenced in a study of shared clonotypes between healthy human individuals. Profiled with immunoSEQ multiplex PCR; TCRdb holds only in-frame clones, not every one. The sample shows 2 million to 2.5 million clones, more than 80% of them seen only once. Sequenced material: naive CD4+ T cells from PBMCs. Subset given: CD45RA+ positively selected. Receptors were obtained from a man younger than 35 in good health. Some clones in this sample may be carry-over from other donors' samples.

The rearrangement links TRBV7-8 to TRBJ2-5, with 7 bases identical to TRBD2. Germline lookup yields CDR1 SGHVS and CDR2 FQNEAQ. Trimming at V came to 2 bases and at J to 5 bases, leaving 8 bases not matched to a gene. CDR3 length equals 15 residues. The CDR3, as DNA: TGTGCCAGCAGCTTAAGGACCGGGGGAGGGGAGACCCAGTACTTC. It encodes CASSLRTGGGETQYF.

V gene TRBV4-3 combines with J gene TRBJ1-2, with unresolved D. CDR3 length: 13 amino acids. V was trimmed by 1 base and J by 4 bases, leaving 7 bases between them. CDR1 and CDR2 from the germline V gene are LGHNA and YSLEER. The chain's CDR3 is CASSQGTAYGYTF. CDR3 coding DNA: TGCGCCAGCAGCCAAGGTACAGCCTATGGCTACACCTTC.

The chain couples TRBV1 to TRBJ1-3; the table assigns TRBD1, which was not confirmed against the DNA. TRBV1 is a documented pseudogene. The CDR3 covers 18 residues. CDR3 protein: CTSSQGLGQGYSGNTIYF. CDR3 DNA sequence: TGCACCAGCAGCCAAGGGCTTGGACAGGGCTACTCTGGAAACACCATATATTTT.

The chain employs TRBV7-2 and TRBJ2-1, with 15 bases identical to TRBD2. The CDR3 runs to 18 residues. Trimming removed 5 bases from V and 8 bases from J; junction bases left unmatched: 13. Germline CDR1 SGHTA, CDR2 FQGNSA. DNA of the CDR3: TGTGCCAGCAGCCCCAGGCCCGGGACTAGCGGGAGGAACTATGAGCAGTTCTTC. This codes for CASSPRPGTSGRNYEQFF. The full variable domain, in which reference TRBV7-2 and TRBJ2-1 provide the parts outside the CDR3, is GAGVSQSPSNKVTEKGKDVELRCDPISGHTALYWYRQSLGQGLEFLIYFQGNSAPDKSGLPSDRFSAERTGGSVSTLTIQRTQQEDSAVYLCASSPRPGTSGRNYEQFFGPGTRLTVL.

The CDR3 DNA reads TGTGCCAGCAGTTTGCCAGGGAGGGACTCAAAGGGGGCTAATGAAAAACTGTTTTTT. This sequence encodes CASSLPGRDSKGANEKLFF. This chain connects TRBV28 to TRBJ1-4; maybe TRBD1 (6 bases). CDR1 is MDHEN and CDR2 is SYDVKM in the germline V gene. CDR3 size: 19 residues. Trimming took 3 bases from V and 3 from J, leaving 23 bases between them.

This clone has only one observation. This chain joins TRBV19 and TRBJ1-1; no clear D gene. CDR1 is LNHDA and CDR2 is SQIVND in the germline V gene (reference sequence). V was pared by 4 bases and J by 0 bases, with 9 bases between. This CDR3 is 14 amino acids long. This CDR3 is CASSTTPVNTEAFF. CDR3 bases: TGTGCCAGTAGTACCACGCCTGTGAACACTGAAGCTTTCTTT.

V gene TRBV6-6 combines with J gene TRBJ2-1, with 8 bases lining up with TRBD2. The germline V gene encodes CDR1 MNHNY and CDR2 SVGAGI (reference sequence). The CDR3 runs to 15 residues. V shed 2 bases, J shed 8 bases, and the junction held 8 bases outside the gene matches. CDR3 sequence: CASSYPASGSYEQFF. For the CDR3, the DNA is TGTGCCAGCAGTTACCCAGCCAGCGGGAGTTATGAGCAGTTCTTC.

The chain is built from TRBV7-9 and TRBJ2-5; D is unresolved. Per the germline V gene, CDR1 is SEHNR and CDR2 is FQNEAQ (reference sequence). The CDR3 totals 14 residues. Trimming left V 5 bases short and J 4 bases short, with 14 bases between. The DNA for the CDR3 is TGTGCCAGCAGCCCGACGGCGCCCGGAGAGACCCAGTACTTC. Residues: CASSPTAPGETQYF.

V is TRBV6-5 and J is TRBJ2-7, with 8 nucleotides matching TRBD1. The CDR3 totals 14 residues. The germline V gene encodes CDR1 MNHEY and CDR2 SVGAGI. After removal of 4 bases from V and 5 bases from J, the junction contained 7 bases not matched to a gene. Here the CDR3 reads CASSWNRGSNEQYF. The CDR3 DNA reads TGTGCCAGCAGTTGGAACAGGGGGTCAAACGAGCAGTACTTC.

This sequence joins TRBV19 and TRBJ1-5, with TRBD1 matching 8 bases. V trimming: 6 bases; J trimming: 1 base; junction bases outside the gene matches: 5. CDR1 LNHDA and CDR2 SQIVND come from the germline V gene (reference sequence). This CDR3 contains 15 residues. As DNA, the CDR3 is TGTGCCAGTAGGGGGGACAGGTTGAGCAATCAGCCCCAGCATTTT. Amino acids: CASRGDRLSNQPQHF.

The chain recombines TRBV27 with TRBJ2-1, with a possible D match to TRBD2 (6 bases). The CDR3 contains 14 residues. V lost 3 bases and J 7 bases, leaving 13 bases between the germline ends. Looked up from germline, CDR1 is MNHEY and CDR2 is SMNVEV (reference sequence). CDR3 DNA sequence: TGTGCCAGCAGTTTGGAGGGGCCGGTGAATGAGCAGTTCTTC. It codes for CASSLEGPVNEQFF.

Note on this clone: Within the sample, other DNA sequences also encode this same CDR3. The chain has TRBV19 and TRBJ1-1; the match to TRBD1 covers 8 bases. The CDR3 covers 13 residues. Trimming at V came to 6 bases and at J to 1 base, leaving 1 base not matched to a gene. In germline, CDR1 is LNHDA, CDR2 SQIVND (reference sequence). The CDR3 loop reads CASRDRGNTEAFF. The CDR3 nucleotides are TGTGCCAGTAGAGACAGGGGGAACACTGAAGCTTTCTTT.

The chain carries TRBV14 and TRBJ2-7, with D possibly TRBD2 on 8 matching bases. V was clipped by 4 bases and J by 2 bases, with 27 bases between them. Germline lookup yields CDR1 SGHDN and CDR2 FVKESK. This CDR3 contains 19 residues. CDR3 DNA sequence: TGTGCCAGCAGCCCCACGCGGGGGGTAGGGGGCGCCTACACCTACGAGCAGTACTTC. Amino acid sequence: CASSPTRGVGGAYTYEQYF.

This chain links TRBV28 with TRBJ2-7; D gene unclear. This CDR3 is built from 11 residues. Germline-derived CDR1 and CDR2 are MDHEN and SYDVKM. Trimming pared 6 bases from V and 9 bases from J, leaving 12 bases between. CDR3 sequence: CASSLEQRQYF. In DNA form, the CDR3 reads TGTGCCAGCAGCCTAGAGCAGCGGCAGTACTTC.

This clone has only a few counts. The V and J genes are TRBV28 and TRBJ1-1; no clear D. The V gene lost 5 bases and the J gene lost 1 base, with 11 bases spanning the gap. CDR1 is MDHEN, CDR2 SYDVKM, per germline. This CDR3 has 14 amino acids. The CDR3 bases are TGTGCCAGCAGTCCGGGGTCGGCGAACACTGAAGCTTTCTTT. Translation gives CASSPGSANTEAFF.

The genes are TRBV27 and TRBJ2-1, with a tentative D call TRBD2 (5 bases). This CDR3 spans 11 amino acids. V was cut by 7 bases and J by 9 bases, with 10 bases left in between. CDR1 and CDR2 from the germline V gene are MNHEY and SMNVEV (reference sequence). The CDR3 region is CASTLRGEQFF. CDR3 sequence (DNA): TGTGCCAGCACCCTTCGGGGTGAGCAGTTCTTC.

About this clone itself: This same CDR3 is encoded by further DNA sequences in the sample. The rearrangement joins TRBV7-2 to TRBJ2-3; no clear D gene. This CDR3 region has 16 residues. Germline V CDR1 and CDR2: SGHTA, FQGNSA. V shed 1 base and J shed 0 bases, with 11 bases lying between them. CDR3 nucleotide sequence: TGTGCCAGCAGCTTAGTTTCCGGTGCTAGCACAGATACGCAGTATTTT. Protein sequence: CASSLVSGASTDTQYF. Complete variable domain (other parts from reference TRBV7-2 and TRBJ2-3): GAGVSQSPSNKVTEKGKDVELRCDPISGHTALYWYRQSLGQGLEFLIYFQGNSAPDKSGLPSDRFSAERTGGSVSTLTIQRTQQEDSAVYLCASSLVSGASTDTQYFGPGTRLTVL.

V gene TRBV19 combines with J gene TRBJ2-5; TRBD2 matches at 9 bases. The germline gives CDR1 LNHDA, CDR2 SQIVND (reference sequence). J lost 13 bases, V lost 1 base, and 10 bases had no gene match. This CDR3 has 14 residues. The CDR3 nucleotides read TGTGCCAGTAGTATAGCCCCGGGACTAGCTGTGTTGTACTTC. This sequence encodes CASSIAPGLAVLYF.

The chain combines TRBV27 with TRBJ2-1, with 11 bases identical to TRBD2. Germline values: CDR1 MNHEY, CDR2 SMNVEV (reference sequence). Trimming took 0 bases from V and 8 from J; bases not matched to a gene: 6. The CDR3 sequence is 16 residues long. CDR3 loop: CASSLSLAGVIYEQFF. CDR3 coding DNA: TGTGCCAGCAGTTTATCACTAGCGGGAGTTATATATGAGCAGTTCTTC.